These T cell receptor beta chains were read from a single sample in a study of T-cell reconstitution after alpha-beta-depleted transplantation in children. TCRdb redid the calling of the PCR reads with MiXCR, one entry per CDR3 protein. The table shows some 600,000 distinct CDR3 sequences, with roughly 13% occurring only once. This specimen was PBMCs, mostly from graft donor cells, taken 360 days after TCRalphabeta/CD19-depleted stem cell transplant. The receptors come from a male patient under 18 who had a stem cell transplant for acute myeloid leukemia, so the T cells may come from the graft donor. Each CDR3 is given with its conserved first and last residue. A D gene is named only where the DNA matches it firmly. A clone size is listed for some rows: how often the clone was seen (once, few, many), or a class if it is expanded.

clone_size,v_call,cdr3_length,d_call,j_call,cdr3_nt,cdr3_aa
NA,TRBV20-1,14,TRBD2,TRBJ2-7,TGCAGTGCAAAAGCGGGACTAGTTCCCTACGAGCAGTACTTC,CSAKAGLVPYEQYF
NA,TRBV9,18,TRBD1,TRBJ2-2,TGTGCCAGCAGCGTAGGGGGTGCCAGGGGGCTTATCACCGGGGAGCTGTTTTTT,CASSVGGARGLITGELFF
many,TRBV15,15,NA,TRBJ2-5,TGTGCCACCAGTCCTACGGGAATCCTCCAAGAGACCCAGTACTTC,CATSPTGILQETQYF
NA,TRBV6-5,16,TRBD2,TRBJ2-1,TGTGCCAGCAGTTACTCGGCGGGAGGGATATGGAATGAGCAGTTCTTC,CASSYSAGGIWNEQFF
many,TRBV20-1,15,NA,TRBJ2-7,TGCAGTGCTAGGGGGCCAGTAGCGGAACGTTTCGAGCAGTACTTC,CSARGPVAERFEQYF
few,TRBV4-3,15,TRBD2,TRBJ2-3,TGCGCCAGCAGCCCGGGACTAGTACTGGCAGATACGCAGTATTTT,CASSPGLVLADTQYF
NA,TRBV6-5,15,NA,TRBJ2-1,TGTGCCAGCAGTCGGGAGAGTATCTCCTACAATGAGCAGTTCTTC,CASSRESISYNEQFF
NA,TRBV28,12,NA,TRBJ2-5,TGTGCCAGCAGTCGTTCCTGGGAGACCCAGTACTTC,CASSRSWETQYF
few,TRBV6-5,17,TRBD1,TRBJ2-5,TGTGCCAGCAGTTACTTGACCGGGACAGGGGGCATAGAGACCCAGTACTTC,CASSYLTGTGGIETQYF
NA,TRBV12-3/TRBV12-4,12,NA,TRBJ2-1,TGTGCCAGCAAAAAACCCGACGTTGAGCAGTTCTTC,CASKKPDVEQFF
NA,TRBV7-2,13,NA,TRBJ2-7,TGTGCCAGCAGCTTAGACAGGGTAAACGAGCAGTACTTC,CASSLDRVNEQYF